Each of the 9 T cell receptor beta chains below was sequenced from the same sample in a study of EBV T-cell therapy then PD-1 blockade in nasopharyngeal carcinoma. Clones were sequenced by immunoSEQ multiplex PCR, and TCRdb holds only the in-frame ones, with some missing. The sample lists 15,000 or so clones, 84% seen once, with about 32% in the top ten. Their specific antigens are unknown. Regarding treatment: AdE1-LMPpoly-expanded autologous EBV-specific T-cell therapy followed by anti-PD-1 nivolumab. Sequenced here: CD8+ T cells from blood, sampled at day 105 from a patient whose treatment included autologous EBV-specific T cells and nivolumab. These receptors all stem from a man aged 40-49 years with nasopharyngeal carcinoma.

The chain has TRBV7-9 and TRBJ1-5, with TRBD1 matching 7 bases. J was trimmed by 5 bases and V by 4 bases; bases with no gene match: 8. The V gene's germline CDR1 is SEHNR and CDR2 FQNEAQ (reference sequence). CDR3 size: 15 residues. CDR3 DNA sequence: TGTGCCAGCAGCTCCGACAGGGAGCCCCATCAGCCCCAGCATTTT. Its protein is CASSSDREPHQPQHF. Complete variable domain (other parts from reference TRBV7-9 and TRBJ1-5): DTGVSQNPRHKITKRGQNVTFRCDPISEHNRLYWYRQTLGQGPEFLTYFQNEAQLEKSRLLSDRFSAERPKGSFSTLEIQRTEQGDSAMYLCASSSDREPHQPQHFGDGTRLSIL.

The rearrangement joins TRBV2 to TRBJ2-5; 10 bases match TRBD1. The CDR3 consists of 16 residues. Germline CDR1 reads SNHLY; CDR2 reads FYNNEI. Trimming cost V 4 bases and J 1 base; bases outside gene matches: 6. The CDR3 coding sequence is TGTGCCAGCAGTGGGGGGGACAGGGGATCCCAAGAGACCCAGTACTTC. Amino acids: CASSGGDRGSQETQYF.

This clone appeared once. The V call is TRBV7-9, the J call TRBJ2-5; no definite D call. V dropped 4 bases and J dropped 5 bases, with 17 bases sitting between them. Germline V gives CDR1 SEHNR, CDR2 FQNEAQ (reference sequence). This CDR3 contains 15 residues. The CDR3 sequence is CASSSLTASVETQYF. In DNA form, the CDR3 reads TGTGCCAGCAGCTCGTTAACGGCTAGTGTGGAGACCCAGTACTTC.

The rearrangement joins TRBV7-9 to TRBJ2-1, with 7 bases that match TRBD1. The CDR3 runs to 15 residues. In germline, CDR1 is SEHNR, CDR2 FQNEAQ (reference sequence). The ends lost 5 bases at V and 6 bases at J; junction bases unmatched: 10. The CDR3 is CASSATGTASNEQFF. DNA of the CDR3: TGTGCCAGCAGCGCCACCGGGACAGCCTCCAATGAGCAGTTCTTC.

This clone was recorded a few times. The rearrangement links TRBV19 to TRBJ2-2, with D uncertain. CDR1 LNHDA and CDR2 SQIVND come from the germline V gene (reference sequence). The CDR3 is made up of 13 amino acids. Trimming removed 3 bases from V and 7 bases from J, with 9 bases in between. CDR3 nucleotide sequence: TGTGCCAGTAGTATTGTGGTCGGCGGGGAGCTGTTTTTT. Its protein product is CASSIVVGGELFF.

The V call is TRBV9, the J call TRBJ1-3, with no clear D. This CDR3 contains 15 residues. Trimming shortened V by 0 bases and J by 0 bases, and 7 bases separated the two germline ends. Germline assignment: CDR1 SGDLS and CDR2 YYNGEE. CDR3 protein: CASSVDIVSGNTIYF. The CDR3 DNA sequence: TGTGCCAGCAGCGTAGACATCGTCTCTGGAAACACCATATATTTT.

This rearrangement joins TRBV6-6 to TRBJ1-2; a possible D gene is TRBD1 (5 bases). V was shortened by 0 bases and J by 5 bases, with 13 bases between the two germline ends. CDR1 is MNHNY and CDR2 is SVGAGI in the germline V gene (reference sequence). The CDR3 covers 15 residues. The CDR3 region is CASSYSSRGGYGYTF. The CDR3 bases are TGTGCCAGCAGTTACTCGAGTAGGGGTGGATATGGCTACACCTTC.

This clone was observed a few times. The CDR3, as DNA: TGCGCCAGCAGCCCGGGACAGGTGAACACTGAAGCTTTCTTT. Translating gives CASSPGQVNTEAFF. The chain joins TRBV5-1 to TRBJ1-1, with 8 bases aligning to TRBD1. The CDR3 loop spans 14 amino acids. V was pared by 4 bases and J by 0 bases, with 2 bases of the junction left unmatched. The germline V gene has CDR1 SGHRS and CDR2 YFSETQ. The variable domain in full, with the rest retrieved from reference TRBV5-1 and TRBJ1-1, is KAGVTQTPRYLIKTRGQQVTLSCSPISGHRSVSWYQQTPGQGLQFLFEYFSETQRNKGNFPGRFSGRQFSNSRSEMNVSTLELGDSALYLCASSPGQVNTEAFFGQGTRLTVV.

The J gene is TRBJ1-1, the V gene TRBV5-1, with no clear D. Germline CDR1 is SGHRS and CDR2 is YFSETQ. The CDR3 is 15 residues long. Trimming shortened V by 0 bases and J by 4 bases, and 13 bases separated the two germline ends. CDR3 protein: CASSLDLNIGTEAFF. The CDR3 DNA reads TGCGCCAGCAGCTTGGATCTTAACATTGGCACTGAAGCTTTCTTT.